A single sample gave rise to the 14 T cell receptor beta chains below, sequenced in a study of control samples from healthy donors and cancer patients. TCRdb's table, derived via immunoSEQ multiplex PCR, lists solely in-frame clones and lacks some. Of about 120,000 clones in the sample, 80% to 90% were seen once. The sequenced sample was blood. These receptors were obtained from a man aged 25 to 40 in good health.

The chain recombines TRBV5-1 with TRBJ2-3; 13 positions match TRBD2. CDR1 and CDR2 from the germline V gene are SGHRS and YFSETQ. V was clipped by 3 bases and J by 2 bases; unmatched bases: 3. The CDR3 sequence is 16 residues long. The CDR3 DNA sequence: TGCGCCAGCAGCTACGGGACTAGCGGGACCACAGATACGCAGTATTTT. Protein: CASSYGTSGTTDTQYF.

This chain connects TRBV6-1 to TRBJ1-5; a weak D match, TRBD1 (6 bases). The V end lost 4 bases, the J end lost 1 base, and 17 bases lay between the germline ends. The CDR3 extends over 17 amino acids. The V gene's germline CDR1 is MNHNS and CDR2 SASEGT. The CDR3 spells CASSAYSGGWSNQPQHF. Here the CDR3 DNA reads TGTGCCAGCAGTGCCTACAGTGGGGGCTGGAGCAATCAGCCCCAGCATTTT.

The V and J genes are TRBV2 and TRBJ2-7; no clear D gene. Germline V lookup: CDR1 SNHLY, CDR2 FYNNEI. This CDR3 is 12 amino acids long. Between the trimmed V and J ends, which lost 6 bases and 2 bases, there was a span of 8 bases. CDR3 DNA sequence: TGTGCCAGCAGGACGAATACCTACGAGCAGTACTTC. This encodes CASRTNTYEQYF.

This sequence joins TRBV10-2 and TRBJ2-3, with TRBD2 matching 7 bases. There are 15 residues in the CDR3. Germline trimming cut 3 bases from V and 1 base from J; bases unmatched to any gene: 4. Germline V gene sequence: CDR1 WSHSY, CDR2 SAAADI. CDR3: CASSDRTRGTDTQYF. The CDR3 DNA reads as TGCGCCAGCAGTGACAGGACTAGAGGCACAGATACGCAGTATTTT.

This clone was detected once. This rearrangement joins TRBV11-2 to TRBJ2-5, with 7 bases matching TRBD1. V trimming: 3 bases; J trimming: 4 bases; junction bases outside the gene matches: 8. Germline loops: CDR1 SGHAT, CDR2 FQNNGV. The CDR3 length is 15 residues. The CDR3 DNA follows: TGTGCCAGCAGCTTGAGGGACAGAGTAATAGAGACCCAGTACTTC. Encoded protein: CASSLRDRVIETQYF.

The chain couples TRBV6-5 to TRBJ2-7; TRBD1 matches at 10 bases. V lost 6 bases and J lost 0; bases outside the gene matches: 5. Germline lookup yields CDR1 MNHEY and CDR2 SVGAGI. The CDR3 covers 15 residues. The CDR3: CASRSGTGASYEQYF. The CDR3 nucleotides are TGTGCCAGCAGGTCCGGGACAGGGGCCTCCTACGAGCAGTACTTC.

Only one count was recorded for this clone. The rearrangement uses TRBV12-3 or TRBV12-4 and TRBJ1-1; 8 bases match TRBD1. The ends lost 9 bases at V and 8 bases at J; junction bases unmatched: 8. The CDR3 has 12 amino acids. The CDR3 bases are TGTGCCAGTTCGACAGGGGAGGTCGAAGCTTTCTTT. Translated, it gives CASSTGEVEAFF.

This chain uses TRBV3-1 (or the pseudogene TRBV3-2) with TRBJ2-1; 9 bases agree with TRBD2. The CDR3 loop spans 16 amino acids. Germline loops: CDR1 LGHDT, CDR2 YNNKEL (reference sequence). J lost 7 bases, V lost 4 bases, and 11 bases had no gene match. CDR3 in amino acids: CASSPLWAGGQNEQFF. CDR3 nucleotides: TGTGCCAGCAGCCCCCTCTGGGCGGGGGGGCAAAATGAGCAGTTCTTC.

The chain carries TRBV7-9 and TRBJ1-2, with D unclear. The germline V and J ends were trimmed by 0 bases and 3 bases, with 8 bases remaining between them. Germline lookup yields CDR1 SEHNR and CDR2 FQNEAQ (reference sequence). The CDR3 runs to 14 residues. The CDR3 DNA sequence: TGTGCCAGCAGCTTAGCGGGAGTCGACTATGGCTACACCTTC. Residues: CASSLAGVDYGYTF.

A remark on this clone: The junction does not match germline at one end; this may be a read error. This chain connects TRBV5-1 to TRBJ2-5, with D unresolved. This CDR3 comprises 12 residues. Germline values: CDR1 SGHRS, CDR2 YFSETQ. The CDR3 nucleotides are TGCGCCAGCAGGGTAAACCAGGAGACCCAGTACTTC. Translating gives CASRVNQETQYF.

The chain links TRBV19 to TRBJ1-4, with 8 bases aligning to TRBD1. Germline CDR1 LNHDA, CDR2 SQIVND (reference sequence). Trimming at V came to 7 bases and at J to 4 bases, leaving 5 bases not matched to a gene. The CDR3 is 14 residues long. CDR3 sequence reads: CASMPGQDNEKLFF. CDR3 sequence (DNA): TGTGCCAGTATGCCGGGACAGGATAATGAAAAACTGTTTTTT.

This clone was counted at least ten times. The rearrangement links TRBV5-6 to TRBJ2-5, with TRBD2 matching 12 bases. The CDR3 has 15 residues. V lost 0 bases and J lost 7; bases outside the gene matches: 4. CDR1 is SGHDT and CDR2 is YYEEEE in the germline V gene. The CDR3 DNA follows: TGTGCCAGCAGCTTGGCCCCTAGCGGGGGGGGGACCCAGTACTTC. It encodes CASSLAPSGGGTQYF.

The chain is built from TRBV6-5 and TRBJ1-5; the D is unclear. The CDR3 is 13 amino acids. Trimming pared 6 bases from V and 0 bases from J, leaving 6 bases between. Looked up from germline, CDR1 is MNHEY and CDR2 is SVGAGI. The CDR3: CASRSYSNQPQHF. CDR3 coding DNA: TGTGCCAGCAGGTCCTATAGCAATCAGCCCCAGCATTTT.

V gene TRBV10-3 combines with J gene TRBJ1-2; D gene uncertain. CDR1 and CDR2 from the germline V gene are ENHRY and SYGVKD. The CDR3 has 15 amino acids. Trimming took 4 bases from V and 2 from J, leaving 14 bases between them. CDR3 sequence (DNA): TGTGCCATCAGTGTGTCGGTCCCCAGAAACTATGGCTACACCTTC. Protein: CAISVSVPRNYGYTF.